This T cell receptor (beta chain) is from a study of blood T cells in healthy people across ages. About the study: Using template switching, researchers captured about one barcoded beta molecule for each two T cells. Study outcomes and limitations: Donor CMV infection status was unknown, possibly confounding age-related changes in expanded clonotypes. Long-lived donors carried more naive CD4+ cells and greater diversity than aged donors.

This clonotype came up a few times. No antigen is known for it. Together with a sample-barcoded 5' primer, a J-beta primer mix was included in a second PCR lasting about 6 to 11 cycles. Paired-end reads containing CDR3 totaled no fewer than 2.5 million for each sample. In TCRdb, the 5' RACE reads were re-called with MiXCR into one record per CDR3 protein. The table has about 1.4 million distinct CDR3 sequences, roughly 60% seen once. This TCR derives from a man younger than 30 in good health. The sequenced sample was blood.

The CDR3 spells CASSQGGPRYGYTF. The CDR3, as DNA: TGTGCCAGCAGCCAAGGGGGGCCTCGATATGGCTACACCTTC. The V gene is TRBV4-2, the J gene TRBJ1-2; TRBD1 is a possible D gene (6 bases). From germline, CDR1 is LGHNA and CDR2 YNFKEQ. This CDR3 contains 14 residues. V lost 1 base and J lost 5, with 11 bases in between.